This note documents a single TCR beta chain sequence. Its recognized antigen is unknown. Qualities for individual bases were not recorded, and no much larger clone is one base off. Library construction relied on RACE. Data came from a NextSeq 500. During library preparation, unique molecular identifiers were attached to individual cDNA molecules so that TCRs could be counted quantitatively and reproducibly. Each blood RNA sample was used to sequence both TCR alpha and TCR beta chains. From the authors' description of their analysis: The median number of TCRs per sample was 85,000 to 100,000, ranging from about 23,224 to 690,600. V, J and CDR3 annotation of the TCR reads was performed with the Decombinator software suite. Every sample was subsampled to the same number of TCRs (28,000) for the PS versus PT1 abundance plots. TCRs were defined as expanded if absent before sensitization and observed at least eight times at the 2-week time point. Clones were called with MiXCR by TCRdb after fastp trimmed the public reads at Q25, and only in-frame beta chains were retained. Here each entry gathers all rows of one CDR3 protein and keeps the most common genes and DNA. These V and J calls derive from TCRdb rather than the authors' analysis. The sample data list some 400,000 distinct CDR3 sequences, and 4.8% of these were observed just once. The ten top clones hold about 2.2% of the sample.

As encoded in the germline V gene, CDR1 is MDHEN while CDR2 is SYDVKM. The CDR3 starts with the cysteine, ends with the phenylalanine, and has 15 residues. The read is trimmed to its CDR3 DNA, 45 bases read in frame from base 1. Relative to germline, V is missing 6 bases and J is missing 8 bases, with 14 bases of the junction outside any gene match. The data originate from a study of human T cells and chemical hapten exposure (dated by TCRdb to about 2021). Regarding the complete study: For sensitization, 2% DPC in acetone was applied to an approximately 2 cm by approximately 2 cm area of upper inner arm skin. Weekly therapeutic DPC doses were additionally applied to the scalp of patients throughout the roughly 23-week study period. Patch testing was performed on the upper back with Finn chambers containing 0.01% DPC, and the patch tests were scored after 6 days according to International Contact Dermatitis Research Group standards. Most of the patients in the cohort were female, and the cohort covered alopecia areata with under or over 50% scalp involvement, alopecia totalis and alopecia universalis. The libraries were sequenced as a pool, and the TCR yield per sample differed mostly because of small variations in library volumes within the pool. This study followed changes in the peripheral blood TCR repertoire in vivo during primary and secondary sensitization of alopecia patients to the hapten diphenylcyclopropenone (DPC). Blood samples were taken from patients before sensitization (week 0) and then at 2, 6 and about 24 weeks after DPC sensitization. For TCR sequencing, blood came from some 31 alopecia patients at anywhere from one to four time points (pre-sensitization, 2, 6 and 24 weeks).

Study-level results and caveats: The number of TCRs above 1 in 1000 frequency did not change with DPC sensitization; there was no evidence of global repertoire structure alterations. Expanded TCRs formed significantly more large CDR3 similarity clusters than pre-sensitization or healthy control sets, consistent with antigen-driven responses. Alopecia, a presumed autoimmune disease, was present in all patients, so the immune response of the patients might differ from that of healthy individuals. Patch test score correlated positively with the number of PT1 expanded TCRs, reaching significance at thresholds 8, 16 and 32 but not at 4. After repeated subsampling, the strength of the expansion versus patch-test correlation and the threshold at which it became significant changed.

The meaning of the sample's time point label: patch test 1, 2 weeks after DPC sensitization. Per the publication, the treatment or condition label means: therapeutic diphenylcyclopropenone sensitization with weekly scalp DPC. At each patch-test visit, blood was drawn before the patch test was applied. To be eligible, patients had to be aged 18 to 70, diagnosed with alopecia and judged suitable for DPC therapy, while pregnant patients were excluded. Unfractionated whole blood was collected in Tempus Blood RNA tubes, and total RNA was extracted from that blood. The source is a woman in her forties or fifties with alopecia areata. Some clones in this sample may be carry-over from other donors' samples. The sequencing used whole blood, collected in connection with sensitization to the hapten diphenylcyclopropenone (DPC). The rearranged chain carries TRBV28 and TRBJ1-2, and 8 bases in between align with TRBD1. The DNA sequence is TGTGCCAGCAGGACTACCCGGACAGGGATTGGCGGCTACACCTTC. Protein translation: CASRTTRTGIGGYTF.